This is a list of T cell receptor beta chains from one sample in a study of blood T cell repertoires in COVID-19. The method was immunoSEQ multiplex PCR; TCRdb's version includes in-frame clones alone and lacks a portion of them. The sample consists of under 200,000 clones, 85% to 90% of them appearing once. The sample consisted of PBMCs or T cells enriched from blood (not recorded which). The receptors shown here come from a middle-aged woman in a cohort exposed to, infected with or recovered from COVID-19 (not recorded which). Both conserved end residues are part of each CDR3. D genes are given only for firm matches. Clone size appears in some rows only: once, few, many, or a class for an expanded clone.

>TRBJ1-5|TRBV29-1|.|TRBD1
CSARNQGDQPQHF
TGCAGCGCCAGAAACCAGGGGGATCAGCCCCAGCATTTT
>TRBJ1-2|TRBV27|.|TRBD1
CASSLSRTGNGYTF
TGTGCCAGCAGTTTATCCAGGACAGGCAATGGCTACACCTTC
>TRBJ2-2|TRBV10-3|.|.
CATAGTENTGKLFF
TGTGCCACAGCCGGGACTGAGAACACCGGGAAGCTGTTTTTT
>TRBJ2-1|TRBV7-6|.|TRBD2
CASSLDASGGEFHNEQFF
TGTGCCAGCAGCTTAGATGCTAGCGGGGGAGAATTTCACAATGAGCAGTTCTTC
>TRBJ2-3|TRBV7-2|.|TRBD2
CASSPPLGRATDTQYF
TGTGCCAGCAGCCCCCCTCTTGGGAGGGCCACAGATACGCAGTATTTT
>TRBJ1-1|TRBV19|.|TRBD1
CASSRQGSTEAFF
TGTGCCAGTAGCCGACAGGGGAGCACTGAAGCTTTCTTT
>TRBJ2-2|TRBV6-5|once|TRBD2
CASYGREYGTGELFF
TGTGCCAGCTATGGGCGGGAGTATGGCACCGGGGAGCTGTTTTTT
>TRBJ1-1|TRBV14|few|.
CASSQGGRTEAFF
TGTGCCAGCAGCCAGGGAGGGCGCACTGAAGCTTTCTTT
>TRBJ1-1|TRBV19|.|.
CASSPDMRVDTEAFF
TGTGCCAGTAGTCCAGACATGAGGGTGGACACTGAAGCTTTCTTT
>TRBJ2-7|TRBV9|.|TRBD1
CASSAYGTGGVEQYF
TGTGCCAGCAGCGCATACGGCACAGGGGGCGTCGAGCAGTACTTC
>TRBJ1-1|TRBV9|.|TRBD1
CASSVDPGQGNTEAFF
TGTGCCAGCAGCGTAGATCCGGGACAGGGGAACACTGAAGCTTTCTTT
>TRBJ1-3|TRBV6-5|.|.
CASSYPGRSGNTIYF
TGTGCCAGCAGTTACCCAGGGCGTTCCGGAAACACCATATATTTT
>TRBJ1-2|TRBV3-1/TRBV3-2|.|.
CASSSPKVAYYGYTF
TGTGCCAGCAGCTCTCCTAAGGTAGCTTACTATGGCTACACCTTC
>TRBJ2-5|TRBV15|.|.
CATSREWQSGETQYF
TGTGCCACCAGCAGAGAATGGCAATCAGGGGAGACCCAGTACTTC
>TRBJ1-1|TRBV19|.|.
CASSPQWGGANTEAFF
TGTGCCAGTAGTCCCCAATGGGGGGGGGCGAACACTGAAGCTTTCTTT
>TRBJ1-5|TRBV28|once|.
CASSRLLQGSNQPQHF
TGTGCCAGCAGCCGATTATTACAGGGAAGCAATCAGCCCCAGCATTTT
>TRBJ1-2|TRBV15|.|.
CATSLGGGNFYGYTF
TGTGCCACCAGCTTGGGCGGGGGGAACTTCTATGGCTACACCTTC
>TRBJ2-5|TRBV13|.|TRBD2
CASSFGGGETQYF
TGTGCCAGCAGCTTCGGGGGGGGTGAGACCCAGTACTTC
>TRBJ2-3|TRBV7-9|.|TRBD2
CASSLWSGGVTDTQYF
TGTGCCAGCAGCTTATGGTCCGGGGGGGTCACAGATACGCAGTATTTT
>TRBJ1-2|TRBV5-5|.|.
CASRPTHTHNYGYTF
TGTGCCAGCAGACCAACACATACCCACAACTATGGCTACACCTTC
>TRBJ2-1|TRBV13|.|TRBD2
CASSPTSGRYNEQFF
TGTGCCAGCAGCCCGACTAGCGGGCGCTACAATGAGCAGTTCTTC
>TRBJ2-3|TRBV9|.|TRBD1
CASSETGTGEKDTQYF
TGTGCCAGCAGCGAGACCGGGACAGGGGAGAAAGATACGCAGTATTTT
>TRBJ1-2|TRBV5-4|.|.
CASSVQLGGGRGYTF
TGTGCCAGCAGCGTCCAACTCGGGGGAGGGAGAGGCTACACCTTC